The TCR beta chain described here comes from a study of T cell responses to AZD1222 COVID-19 vaccine (dated by TCRdb to the early 2020s). With regard to the full study: Because spike-specific TCR depth and breadth did not differ between the two schedules, AZD1222 recipients who got a second dose at roughly 4 weeks were pooled with those who got a second dose at roughly 12 weeks. Trial participants were enrolled by age into 18-55, 56-69 and 70-plus year subgroups, with approximately 150, 28 and 58 TCR-sequenced participants respectively. A total of 230 to 250 trial participants underwent TCR sequencing, of whom about 200 had received two doses of AZD1222 and 26 had received two doses of the MenACWY control vaccine.

With regard to this clone: What antigen it recognizes has not been identified. The sample holds no much larger clone one base away, and base qualities are not on file.

Results the study describes overall, beyond this receptor: Participants were mostly white British and included more females than males, and it was suggested by the authors that clonal diversity may have been underestimated. In the small 56-69-year group, the increase in depth fell short of significance, most likely because of low power. Only five or six AZD1222 recipients were SARS-CoV-2 seropositive at baseline, limiting conclusions about previously exposed vaccinees. Vaccine-associated CD4 TCRs spanned the whole spike protein, with dominant responses in regions 160-218 and 743-854. Spike-specific TCR breadth and depth rose significantly after two AZD1222 doses compared with day 0 and with MenACWY recipients. Because no day 14 peak-response samples were available, repertoires were characterized only after the peak T cell response. Epitopes outside the regions mutated in the B.1.351 and B.1.1.7 variants were reportedly recognized by nearly half of the unique spike-specific TCRs.

Per the germline V gene, SGHVS is the CDR1 and FQNEAQ is the CDR2. V is cut back by 1 base and J by 3 bases, with 1 base in the junction unmatched. The CDR3 runs 15 residues from the cysteine to the phenylalanine. Just CDR3 DNA is preserved here, 45 bases in frame from base 1. What the time point label conveys for this sample: baseline before first vaccination. The vaccinee samples were drawn from two UK trials, COV001 and COV002, one of which was a single-blind randomized controlled phase 2/3 trial testing AZD1222 (ChAdOx1 nCoV-19) in healthy adults. For TCRbeta chain sequencing, PBMC samples from trial participants were taken at day 0 and at day 28 after the second dose. The CDR3 regions of human TCRbeta chains were analyzed by immunosequencing. For the original study's pipeline: TCRs in the repertoires were matched against a reference library of SARS-CoV-2-specific TCRs that had been generated with the MIRA antigen-specificity platform. Breadth was defined as the fraction of unique TCRs that were SARS-CoV-2-associated. Depth was defined as the fraction of total T cells that were SARS-CoV-2-associated. Using the MIRA data, each spike-specific TCR was mapped to the spike region that the TCR reacts to and placed in a CD4 or CD8 class. Log10-transformed breadth and depth values were compared by one-way ANOVA with Sidak's multiple comparisons tests. TCRdb's version of the immuneACCESS table is confined to in-frame rearrangements and falls short of the full clone set. An unresolved V gene accounts for under half of the shortfall where checked; the remainder is of unknown origin. The V and J calls and the clone size are those of that table, but D and trimming were determined from the DNA. Across this sample there are approximately 60,000 clones, with over 60% seen only once. The ten largest clonotypes hold roughly an eighth of the sample.

The material was peripheral blood, obtained on day 0 of AZD1222 vaccination. Here the chain combines TRBV7-8 and TRBJ2-1, with 9 central nucleotides matching TRBD2. This receptor was obtained from an adult in good health. The CDR3 region has the sequence CASSLGAGGYNEQFF. The sequence in DNA is TGTGCCAGCAGCTTAGGAGCGGGGGGCTACAATGAGCAGTTCTTC.